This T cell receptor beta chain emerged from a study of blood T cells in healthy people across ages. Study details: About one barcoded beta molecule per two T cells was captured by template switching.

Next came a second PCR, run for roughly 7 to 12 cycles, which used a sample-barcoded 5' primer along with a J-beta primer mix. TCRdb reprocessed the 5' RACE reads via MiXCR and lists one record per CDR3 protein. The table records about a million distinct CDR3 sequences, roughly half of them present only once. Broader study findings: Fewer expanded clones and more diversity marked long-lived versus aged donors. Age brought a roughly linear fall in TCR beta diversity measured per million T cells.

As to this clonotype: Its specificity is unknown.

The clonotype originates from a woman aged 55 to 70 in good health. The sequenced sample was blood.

The chain's CDR3 is CASSPTGLAGGPPYEQYF. DNA of the CDR3: TGTGCCAGCAGTCCCACTGGACTAGCGGGAGGACCCCCCTACGAGCAGTACTTC. The rearrangement links TRBV27 to TRBJ2-7; the match to TRBD2 covers 14 bases. V was clipped by 5 bases and J by 2 bases; unmatched bases: 11. This CDR3 spans 18 amino acids. The germline gives CDR1 MNHEY, CDR2 SMNVEV (reference sequence).